This T cell receptor beta chain came from a study of T cell repertoires in cytomegalovirus infection. TCRdb recomputed calls from the reads with MiXCR, one row per CDR3 protein. The sample lists some 700,000 distinct CDR3 sequences, roughly 35% seen once, with under 3.5% in the top ten. This clonotype was seen a few times. Its antigen is as yet unknown. Study results and limitations: Dominating the ex vivo response were HLA-C-restricted CMV-specific TCR beta clonotypes.

CDR1 and CDR2 (germline): MNHNY, SVGAGI (reference sequence). This CDR3 has 13 amino acids. With 1 base removed from V and 3 bases from J, the gap between germline ends came to 3 bases. This TCR derives from a human donor in good health (CMV status not recorded). Some clones in this sample may be carry-over from other donors' samples. Sequenced material: PBMCs. V is TRBV6-6 and J is TRBJ2-2; no clear D. Here the CDR3 DNA reads TGTGCCAGCAGTTACTGGGACACCGGGGAGCTGTTTTTT. Its translation: CASSYWDTGELFF.